Below, 7 T cell receptor beta chains from the same sample are listed, as sequenced in a study of Graves' ophthalmopathy and Graves' hyperthyroidism. Investigators amplified TCR beta CDR3 regions from RNA transcripts. The first round was an RT-PCR with HTBI primers, and the second round was a multiplex PCR. Each CDR3 protein is one row after TCRdb ran MiXCR on the multiplex PCR reads. The sample includes 500,000 to 700,000 distinct CDR3 sequences, about two fifths of them seen just once. Material: peripheral blood or thyroid tissue (not recorded which). The origin of the receptors is an adult man with Graves' hyperthyroidism.

This chain links TRBV7-9 with TRBJ2-3, with D possibly being TRBD1 or TRBD2 (5 bases each). The CDR3 totals 17 residues. Trimming took 4 bases from V and 6 from J, leaving 23 bases between them. The germline V gene encodes CDR1 SEHNR and CDR2 FQNEAQ (reference sequence). The CDR3 region has the DNA TGTGCCAGCAGCTCACCCCTGGGTGGGGGAACCGGGGATACGCAGTATTTT. Protein sequence: CASSSPLGGGTGDTQYF.

The chain couples TRBV7-9 to TRBJ2-7, with 10 bases fitting TRBD1. Germline V gene lookup returns CDR1 SEHNR and CDR2 FQNEAQ (reference sequence). V shed 5 bases, J shed 7 bases, and the junction held 14 bases outside the gene matches. CDR3 length equals 16 residues. The CDR3 DNA sequence: TGTGCCAGCAGCGAAAGGGGACAGGGGATGTACAATGAGCAGTACTTC. Translation gives CASSERGQGMYNEQYF.

This clonotype was recorded many times. The rearrangement links TRBV2 to TRBJ1-5; 12 nucleotides match TRBD1. From germline, CDR1 is SNHLY and CDR2 FYNNEI. The CDR3 contains 17 residues. V gave up 3 bases and J gave up 4 bases; unmatched junction bases: 7. Written as DNA, the CDR3 is TGTGCCAGCAGTGATATGGGACAGGGGGCTGGTAATCAGCCCCAGCATTTT. As protein: CASSDMGQGAGNQPQHF.

With respect to this clonotype: One base away lies a much larger clone, so this may be a sequencing read error. The rearrangement links TRBV5-4 to TRBJ1-2; possibly TRBD1 for D (5 bases). The V end lost 5 bases, the J end lost 0 bases, and 14 bases lay between the germline ends. Germline V lookup: CDR1 SGHNT, CDR2 YYREEE (reference sequence). The CDR3 contains 15 residues. The CDR3 region is CASSELGRPNYGYTF. The CDR3 nucleotides read TGTGCCAGCAGTGAACTGGGACGACCTAACTATGGCTACACCTTC.

At least ten counts were recorded for this clonotype. The CDR3 bases are TGTGCCATCAGTGAGCCCCTAGAGGGACAGATTAACTATGGCTACACCTTC. Residues: CAISEPLEGQINYGYTF. V is TRBV10-3 and J is TRBJ1-2; 7 nucleotides agree with TRBD1. Germline values: CDR1 ENHRY, CDR2 SYGVKD. This CDR3 has 17 amino acids. V lost 2 bases to trimming and J lost 1 base; unmatched junction nucleotides: 10.

V gene TRBV19 combines with J gene TRBJ1-2, with D unresolved. The germline CDR1 and CDR2 sequences are LNHDA and SQIVND (reference sequence). V lost 3 bases, J lost 12 bases, and 17 bases lay in between. The CDR3 is made up of 13 amino acids. The CDR3 protein is CASSIDVYSGNTF. Written as DNA, the CDR3 is TGTGCCAGTAGTATCGACGTGTACTCTGGAAACACCTTC. Variable domain in full (rest from reference TRBV19 and TRBJ1-2): DGGITQSPKYLFRKEGQNVTLSCEQNLNHDAMYWYRQDPGQGLRLIYYSQIVNDFQKGDIAEGYSVSREKKESFPLTVTSAQKNPTAFYLCASSIDVYSGNTFGSGTRLTVV.

As regards this clonotype: Relative to the germline gene, one junction end is altered; a read error may explain this. J is TRBJ2-7 and V is TRBV7-9; D not resolved. Per the germline V gene, CDR1 is SEHNR and CDR2 is FQNEAQ (reference sequence). This CDR3 region has 14 residues. The CDR3, as DNA: TGTGCCAGCAGCACGTCTACGGACCCCTACGGGCAGTACTTC. Protein sequence: CASSTSTDPYGQYF.